A single sample is the source of the 26 T cell receptor beta chains below, sequenced in a study of Graves' ophthalmopathy and Graves' hyperthyroidism. The authors amplified TCR beta CDR3 regions from RNA transcripts. First-round RT-PCR relied on HTBI primers, and a second-round multiplex PCR came next. TCRdb ran MiXCR on the multiplex PCR reads and lists one entry per CDR3 protein. The sample yields some 750,000 distinct CDR3 sequences, approximately 40% seen once. What was sequenced was peripheral blood. Receptors were obtained from an adult man with Graves' ophthalmopathy.

The chain carries TRBV5-1 and TRBJ2-7; 9 bases line up with TRBD1. CDR1 is SGHRS and CDR2 is YFSETQ in the germline V gene. V was pared by 0 bases and J by 5 bases, with 3 bases of the junction left unmatched. The CDR3 is 14 amino acids. CDR3 loop: CASSLETGGNEQYF. CDR3 in DNA: TGCGCCAGCAGCTTGGAGACAGGGGGTAACGAGCAGTACTTC.

This clonotype was recorded many times. The rearrangement links TRBV4-3 to TRBJ1-3, with 9 bases lining up with TRBD1. Per germline, CDR1 LGHNA and CDR2 YSLEER. This CDR3 spans 16 amino acids. J was trimmed by 4 bases and V by 2 bases; bases with no gene match: 6. This chain's CDR3 is CASSQLTGGIGNTIYF. The CDR3 bases are TGCGCCAGCAGCCAACTAACAGGGGGCATCGGAAACACCATATATTTT.

There are many counts of this clonotype. The V gene is TRBV10-3, the J gene TRBJ1-2, with D perhaps matching TRBD1 (5 bases). CDR3 size: 15 residues. Germline V CDR1 and CDR2: ENHRY, SYGVKD. Deletions cut 10 bases from V and 5 bases from J, with 23 bases between. CDR3 DNA sequence: TGTGCCAGCACCGAATCAAGACAGAACTATTATGGCTACACCTTC. Residues: CASTESRQNYYGYTF.

The chain has TRBV12-3 or TRBV12-4 and TRBJ2-2; unclear D gene. The CDR3 covers 15 residues. The chain's CDR3 is CASGLVLRNTGELFF. The CDR3 DNA follows: TGTGCTAGTGGTTTGGTACTTAGGAACACCGGGGAGCTGTTTTTT.

V gene TRBV15 combines with J gene TRBJ1-3; TRBD1 matches 7 bases. The V segment lost 1 base and the J segment 0 bases; nucleotides outside the gene matches: 3. The CDR3 extends over 16 amino acids. Germline CDR1 and CDR2: LNHNV and YYDKDF (reference sequence). The CDR3 here is CATSRAGQHSGNTIYF. CDR3 nucleotides: TGTGCCACCAGCAGAGCGGGACAGCACTCTGGAAACACCATATATTTT.

This clonotype was picked up many times. CDR3 bases: TGTGCCATCAGCCCAGGGGGAGTGGACACTGAAGCTTTCTTT. This translates into CAISPGGVDTEAFF. The chain links TRBV10-3 to TRBJ1-1; 7 positions match TRBD1. After removal of 6 bases from V and 3 bases from J, the junction contained 7 bases not matched to a gene. Germline V gene lookup returns CDR1 ENHRY and CDR2 SYGVKD. The CDR3 is 14 residues long.

In its sample, this clonotype was seen a few times. This rearrangement joins TRBV29-1 to TRBJ1-3; D perhaps matches TRBD1 (5 bases). V lost 6 bases, J lost 7 bases, and 19 bases lay in between. There are 14 residues in the CDR3. Per the germline V gene, CDR1 is SQVTM and CDR2 is ANQGSEA. Written as DNA, the CDR3 is TGCAGCGTCGGAAATACAGGCAGGAGCAACACCATATATTTT. It translates to CSVGNTGRSNTIYF.

This clonotype was found many times. The V and J genes are TRBV19 and TRBJ1-5, with 7 bases lining up with TRBD1. The germline V gene has CDR1 LNHDA and CDR2 SQIVND (reference sequence). With V trimmed by 8 bases and J by 4 bases, 8 bases remained unmatched. This CDR3 contains 14 residues. In nucleotides, the CDR3 is TGTGCCAGTGCACACCGGGACAGAAATCAGCCCCAGCATTTT. Translated, it gives CASAHRDRNQPQHF.

This clonotype was seen at least ten times. The chain links TRBV29-1 to TRBJ1-2; 8 positions match TRBD1. Germline loops: CDR1 SQVTM, CDR2 ANQGSEA. J was trimmed by 8 bases and V by 8 bases; bases with no gene match: 13. CDR3 size: 13 residues. This CDR3 reads CSSRDRTGIGYTF. The CDR3 region has the DNA TGCAGCTCCCGTGACCGGACAGGGATCGGCTACACCTTC.

V gene TRBV2 combines with J gene TRBJ2-5; 9 positions match TRBD1. This CDR3 has 14 amino acids. V gave up 5 bases and J gave up 5 bases; unmatched junction bases: 6. Germline-derived CDR1 and CDR2 are SNHLY and FYNNEI. The CDR3 here is CASSWGTGSETQYF. The CDR3 DNA sequence: TGTGCCAGCAGTTGGGGGACAGGGTCGGAGACCCAGTACTTC.

The rearrangement joins TRBV9 to TRBJ1-1, with D unresolved. The CDR3 spans 17 residues. Germline assignment: CDR1 SGDLS and CDR2 YYNGEE. V was clipped by 4 bases and J by 0 bases, with 19 bases between them. The CDR3, as DNA: TGTGCCAGCAGCCAAGGATTCGGCGGAAACATGAACACTGAAGCTTTCTTT. This codes for CASSQGFGGNMNTEAFF.

This clonotype was seen many times. The V call is TRBV9, the J call TRBJ1-1; D may be TRBD1 (6 bases). V was cut by 0 bases and J by 3 bases, with 9 bases left in between. CDR1 is SGDLS, CDR2 YYNGEE, per germline. The CDR3 has 14 amino acids. The CDR3 sequence: CASSVGAGDTEAFF. CDR3 DNA: TGTGCCAGCAGCGTAGGGGCAGGGGACACTGAAGCTTTCTTT.

The chain combines TRBV25-1 with TRBJ2-2, with D possibly being TRBD2 (6 bases). The V gene's germline CDR1 is MGHDK and CDR2 SYGVNS. V lost 9 bases and J 6 bases, leaving 11 bases between the germline ends. CDR3 length: 12 amino acids. The CDR3, as DNA: TGTGCCAGTAGGGGACTTGCCGGGGAGCTGTTTTTT. It specifies CASRGLAGELFF.

Concerning this clonotype itself: A much larger clone differs by one base, so this may be a read error. V gene TRBV7-2 combines with J gene TRBJ2-7; a weak D match, TRBD2 (5 bases). The CDR3 consists of 14 residues. CDR1 is SGHTA, CDR2 FQGNSA, per germline. Written as DNA, the CDR3 is TGTGCCAGCAGCTTAGTCGGCGGGTCCTCCGAGCAGCACTTC. Translating it yields CASSLVGGSSEQHF. Full variable domain (rest looked up from reference TRBV7-2 and TRBJ2-7): GAGVSQSPSNKVTEKGKDVELRCDPISGHTALYWYRQSLGQGLEFLIYFQGNSAPDKSGLPSDRFSAERTGGSVSTLTIQRTQQEDSAVYLCASSLVGGSSEQHFGPGTRLTVT.

With regard to this clonotype: A read error may be the cause here, since a much bigger clone is one base away. The chain links TRBV20-1 to TRBJ2-2; either TRBD1 or TRBD2 may fit D (6 bases each). Germline V lookup: CDR1 DFQATT, CDR2 SNEGSKA (reference sequence). The CDR3 totals 13 residues. The CDR3 region is CSAIYGGGGELSF. In nucleotides, the CDR3 is TGCAGTGCTATTTATGGGGGCGGCGGGGAGCTGTCTTTT.

This clonotype was seen many times. The chain joins TRBV6-6 to TRBJ2-7, with a possible D match to TRBD1 (5 bases). The germline V gene has CDR1 MNHNY and CDR2 SVGAGI (reference sequence). V shed 6 bases and J shed 4 bases, with 16 bases lying between them. The CDR3 consists of 14 residues. The CDR3 protein is CASREQAARYEQYF. CDR3 bases: TGTGCCAGCAGGGAACAGGCGGCACGATACGAGCAGTACTTC.

The chain recombines TRBV6-2 or TRBV6-3 with TRBJ1-5; D might be TRBD1 (5 bases). V was pared by 0 bases and J by 4 bases, with 13 bases between. Germline CDR1 and CDR2: MNHEY and SVGEGT. The CDR3 consists of 16 residues. In DNA form, the CDR3 reads TGTGCCAGCAGTTACTCATGGGACCAGTCAAATCAGCCCCAGCATTTT. Its translation: CASSYSWDQSNQPQHF.

The chain employs TRBV20-1 and TRBJ2-7; no firm D call. Germline-derived CDR1 and CDR2 are DFQATT and SNEGSKA (reference sequence). The CDR3 contains 12 residues. Trimming removed 4 bases at V and 6 bases at J, with 13 bases between. The CDR3 DNA is TGCAGTGCTACTTTGGGGTCGAGCGAGCAGTACTTC. It translates to CSATLGSSEQYF.

This clonotype was seen many times. The genes are TRBV7-9 and TRBJ2-7; no clear D. With 4 bases removed from V and 5 bases from J, the gap between germline ends came to 15 bases. Germline values: CDR1 SEHNR, CDR2 FQNEAQ (reference sequence). This CDR3 has 14 residues. The CDR3 region has the DNA TGTGCCAGCAGCTCCGGTTATGGGCTCGACGAGCAGTACTTC. It specifies CASSSGYGLDEQYF.

V is TRBV28 and J is TRBJ1-4; D unclear. Trimming took 6 bases from V and 7 from J, leaving 15 bases between them. Germline V gene lookup returns CDR1 MDHEN and CDR2 SYDVKM. This CDR3 spans 14 amino acids. The CDR3 region has the DNA TGTGCCAGCAGAAGAGCGGGAGGGCGTGAAAAACTGTTTTTT. This translates into CASRRAGGREKLFF.

In this sample, this clonotype turned up a few times. The genes are TRBV19 and TRBJ2-5; 11 nucleotides align to TRBD2. CDR1 and CDR2 from the germline V gene are LNHDA and SQIVND (reference sequence). With V trimmed by 3 bases and J by 3 bases, 3 bases remained unmatched. This CDR3 region has 15 residues. The CDR3 DNA reads TGTGCCAGTAGTATTGGGACTAGCGGCAAAGAGACCCAGTACTTC. Amino acid sequence: CASSIGTSGKETQYF. Based on the CDR3 plus reference TRBV19 and TRBJ2-5, the full variable domain is DGGITQSPKYLFRKEGQNVTLSCEQNLNHDAMYWYRQDPGQGLRLIYYSQIVNDFQKGDIAEGYSVSREKKESFPLTVTSAQKNPTAFYLCASSIGTSGKETQYFGPGTRLLVL.

This clonotype was seen just once. The chain combines TRBV10-2 with TRBJ2-6; 8 bases align to TRBD1. The V segment lost 3 bases and the J segment 2 bases; nucleotides outside the gene matches: 3. CDR1 is WSHSY, CDR2 SAAADI, per germline. The CDR3 has 16 residues. For the CDR3, the DNA is TGCGCCAGCAGTGATGAACAGGGGGCTGGGGCCAACGTCCTGACTTTC. Translating gives CASSDEQGAGANVLTF.

The chain carries TRBV10-3 and TRBJ2-7; D is ambiguous. The germline V and J ends were trimmed by 8 bases and 0 bases, with 5 bases remaining between them. The CDR3 has 11 amino acids. From germline, CDR1 is ENHRY and CDR2 SYGVKD. The CDR3 reads CAIQSSYEQYF. CDR3 bases: TGTGCCATCCAGAGCTCCTACGAGCAGTACTTC.

As to this clonotype: Because it lacks the conserved phenylalanine or tryptophan at the end, this CDR3 is likely a read error. No DNA is shown, since the ends of the CDR3 on it are uncertain; the CDR3 is the one TCRdb lists. V and J are TRBV7-9 and TRBJ1-1; the table gives TRBD1 as D, unverified against the DNA. The V gene's germline CDR1 is SEHNR and CDR2 FQNEAQ (reference sequence). The CDR3 spans 9 residues, counting both ends. The CDR3 sequence is CASSAEDRG.

This clonotype was found a few times. The gene calls are TRBV2 and TRBJ2-7; 8 nucleotides match TRBD2. V gave up 3 bases and J gave up 2 bases; unmatched junction bases: 6. The length of the CDR3 is 15 residues. The germline V gene has CDR1 SNHLY and CDR2 FYNNEI. The CDR3 sequence is CASSEASGYTYEQYF. The CDR3 nucleotides read TGTGCCAGCAGTGAGGCTAGCGGGTACACCTACGAGCAGTACTTC.

At least ten counts were recorded for this clonotype. The chain is built from TRBV7-9 and TRBJ2-7, with 7 bases identical to TRBD1. V shed 8 bases, J shed 2 bases, and the junction held 6 bases outside the gene matches. The CDR3 loop spans 13 amino acids. Germline lookup yields CDR1 SEHNR and CDR2 FQNEAQ (reference sequence). The CDR3 reads CASRHTGAYEQYF. In nucleotides, the CDR3 is TGTGCCAGCCGTCACACAGGGGCCTACGAGCAGTACTTC. Full variable domain (rest looked up from reference TRBV7-9 and TRBJ2-7): DTGVSQNPRHKITKRGQNVTFRCDPISEHNRLYWYRQTLGQGPEFLTYFQNEAQLEKSRLLSDRFSAERPKGSFSTLEIQRTEQGDSAMYLCASRHTGAYEQYFGPGTRLTVT.